This TCR beta chain was identified in a study of shared clonotypes between healthy human individuals. Study-wide results and caveats: With few donors, the genetic and exposure-history diversity represented was limited. Non-shared clonotypes were found to have lower generation probabilities than the clonotypes that were shared by all four of the sorted-subset donors.

Assay used: immunoSEQ multiplex PCR; TCRdb lists only in-frame clones, some missing. Of 600,000 to 750,000 clones detected, roughly 91% appear once; the ten largest clones hold 30% to 40%. The donors, healthy adults who were HIV-negative, had experienced no recent acute infections or vaccinations. Worth noting for this clone: The antigen is not known.

The CDR3 has 15 amino acids. Germline lookup yields CDR1 MNHEY and CDR2 SVGAGI. V shed 5 bases and J 7 bases; nucleotides not matched to a gene: 8. Sequenced input: memory CD8+ T cells from PBMCs. The sample's subset: CD45RO+ cells pooled with CCR7-negative TemRA cells. The V and J genes are TRBV6-5 and TRBJ1-6; 7 bases map to TRBD1. This receptor was obtained from a man aged 18 to 29 in good health. Some clones in this sample may be carry-over from other donors' samples. DNA for the CDR3: TGTGCCAGCAGTCGCCTAGGGACAGAGAATTCACCCCTCCACTTT. Amino acid sequence: CASSRLGTENSPLHF.